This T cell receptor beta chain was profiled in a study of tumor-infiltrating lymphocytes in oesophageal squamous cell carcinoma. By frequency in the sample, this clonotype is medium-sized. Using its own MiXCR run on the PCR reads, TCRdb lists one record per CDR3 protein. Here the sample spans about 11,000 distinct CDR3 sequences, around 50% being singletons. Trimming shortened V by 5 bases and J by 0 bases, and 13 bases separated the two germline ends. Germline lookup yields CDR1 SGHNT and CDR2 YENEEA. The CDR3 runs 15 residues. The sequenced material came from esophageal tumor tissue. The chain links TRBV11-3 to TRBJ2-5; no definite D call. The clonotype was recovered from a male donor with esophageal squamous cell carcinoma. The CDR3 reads CASSEVSPNQETQYF. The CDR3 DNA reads TGTGCCAGCAGCGAGGTCTCGCCTAACCAAGAGACCCAGTACTTC.